The 21 T cell receptor beta chains below all came from one sample that was sequenced in a study of shared clonotypes between healthy human individuals. Assay used: immunoSEQ multiplex PCR; TCRdb lists only in-frame clones, some missing. Of 2 million to 2.5 million clones in the sample, roughly 92% were seen once. The source material was naive CD4+ T cells from PBMCs. Subset specified: CD45RA+ positively selected. Receptors were obtained from a man aged 18 to 30 in good health. Some clones in this sample may be carry-over from other donors' samples.

The chain is built from TRBV5-6 and TRBJ1-1, with D unresolved. Germline V gene lookup returns CDR1 SGHDT and CDR2 YYEEEE. V was shortened by 6 bases and J by 2 bases, with 11 bases between the two germline ends. The CDR3 runs to 13 residues. The CDR3 is CASTQTRNTEAFF. The CDR3 bases are TGTGCCAGCACCCAGACAAGAAACACTGAAGCTTTCTTT.

This clone appeared once. Different DNA sequences within this sample yield the same CDR3. The chain couples TRBV28 to TRBJ2-5; TRBD2 is a possible D gene (6 bases). The germline V gene encodes CDR1 MDHEN and CDR2 SYDVKM. This CDR3 contains 13 residues. The V end was cut by 3 bases, the J end by 5 bases, with 10 bases between. In DNA, the CDR3 is TGTGCCAGCAGTTTGGCGGGAAGGGAGACCCAGTACTTC. It yields the protein CASSLAGRETQYF.

The V and J genes are TRBV11-2 and TRBJ2-2, with 8 positions matching TRBD1. Germline V CDR1 and CDR2: SGHAT, FQNNGV. The V and J ends lost 2 bases and 4 bases, in that order; junction bases with no gene match: 9. This CDR3 is 17 amino acids long. The CDR3 coding sequence is TGTGCCAGCAGCTTAAGGGTCCAGGGGGCGGCCACCGGGGAGCTGTTTTTT. Residues: CASSLRVQGAATGELFF.

In this sample, this clone turned up once. The chain uses TRBV19 and TRBJ2-7; 13 bases align to TRBD2. The J segment lost 4 bases and the V segment lost 4 bases, leaving 4 bases of the junction unmatched. CDR1 and CDR2 (germline): LNHDA, SQIVND (reference sequence). This CDR3 has 15 amino acids. The CDR3 is CASSTRTSGGYEQYF. The DNA of the CDR3 is TGTGCCAGTAGTACCAGGACTAGCGGGGGTTACGAGCAGTACTTC.

The genes are TRBV10-3 and TRBJ1-1; D is ambiguous. In germline, CDR1 is ENHRY, CDR2 SYGVKD. The V and J ends lost 11 bases and 2 bases respectively, with 12 bases between them. This CDR3 comprises 12 residues. The CDR3 DNA sequence: TGTGCCTCGAGCCCTATAAACACTGAAGCTTTCTTT. It translates to CASSPINTEAFF.

The gene calls are TRBV28 and TRBJ2-1; 8 bases agree with TRBD2. V lost 4 bases and J lost 3; bases outside the gene matches: 8. The CDR3 has 16 amino acids. The germline V gene encodes CDR1 MDHEN and CDR2 SYDVKM. The CDR3 is CASSSKLAEFYNEQFF. The CDR3 DNA sequence: TGTGCCAGCAGTTCCAAACTAGCGGAATTCTACAATGAGCAGTTCTTC.

V is TRBV6-5 and J is TRBJ2-7; possible D gene TRBD1, 6 bases. CDR3 length: 13 residues. V was cut by 5 bases and J by 3 bases, with 11 bases left in between. Looked up from germline, CDR1 is MNHEY and CDR2 is SVGAGI. The CDR3 loop is CASSLPTGYEQYF. CDR3 sequence (DNA): TGTGCCAGCAGTCTCCCGACAGGCTACGAGCAGTACTTC.

The J gene is TRBJ2-1, the V gene TRBV5-6; 11 bases line up with TRBD2. Germline-derived CDR1 and CDR2 are SGHDT and YYEEEE. Unmatched junction bases numbered 10, after V lost 5 bases and J lost 6 bases. The CDR3 is made up of 16 amino acids. This chain's CDR3 is CASSYFSGRAVNEQFF. In DNA form, the CDR3 reads TGTGCCAGCAGTTATTTTAGCGGGAGGGCCGTCAATGAGCAGTTCTTC.

This clone showed up just a few times. The chain combines TRBV7-9 with TRBJ1-2; 7 bases are shared with TRBD1. The germline V gene has CDR1 SEHNR and CDR2 FQNEAQ (reference sequence). The CDR3 contains 14 residues. V dropped 4 bases and J dropped 8; count of bases not matched to a gene: 10. CDR3 bases: TGTGCCAGCAGCTCGGGACAGACTGACCAAGGCTACACCTTC. Its protein is CASSSGQTDQGYTF.

The genes are TRBV10-3 and TRBJ2-5; TRBD1 matches at 8 bases. The J call is uncertain, as TRBJ2-7 better fits the DNA end. There are 14 residues in the CDR3. From germline, CDR1 is ENHRY and CDR2 SYGVKD. CDR3 residues: CAISRTGTHYEQYF. CDR3 DNA: TGTGCCATATCGAGGACAGGGACACACTACGAGCAGTACTTC.

The gene calls are TRBV19 and TRBJ2-1, with 8 bases matching TRBD2. Germline CDR1 is LNHDA and CDR2 is SQIVND (reference sequence). This CDR3 is 14 amino acids long. Germline trimming cut 5 bases from V and 6 bases from J; bases unmatched to any gene: 6. The CDR3 reads CASSLLAGTNEQFF. CDR3 nucleotides: TGTGCCAGTAGTCTCTTAGCGGGAACCAATGAGCAGTTCTTC.

In this sample, this clone turned up once. The chain combines TRBV28 with TRBJ2-2; 7 bases map to TRBD2. V was clipped by 3 bases and J by 5 bases; unmatched bases: 12. This CDR3 is built from 17 residues. Germline CDR1 MDHEN, CDR2 SYDVKM. The CDR3 coding sequence is TGTGCCAGCAGTTTCCCCGGCGGGCGGGAGAAGACCGGGGAGCTGTTTTTT. It specifies CASSFPGGREKTGELFF.

A note on this clone: The same CDR3 also results from other DNA sequences found in this sample. V gene TRBV5-1 combines with J gene TRBJ2-7, with a tentative D call TRBD2 (5 bases). The CDR3 loop spans 14 amino acids. Germline V gives CDR1 SGHRS, CDR2 YFSETQ. The V end lost 0 bases, the J end lost 3 bases, and 10 bases lay between the germline ends. This CDR3 reads CASSLGSGIYEQYF. Here the CDR3 DNA reads TGCGCCAGCAGCTTGGGAAGCGGAATCTACGAGCAGTACTTC.

This chain connects TRBV7-2 to TRBJ2-7; TRBD1 is a possible D gene (6 bases). The CDR3 has 13 residues. The germline V gene encodes CDR1 SGHTA and CDR2 FQGNSA. V lost 0 bases and J 5 bases, leaving 8 bases between the germline ends. In DNA form, the CDR3 reads TGTGCCAGCAGCTTAGCGGGGGCCGACGAGCAGTACTTC. This codes for CASSLAGADEQYF.

Remarks on this clone: Other DNA sequences in this sample translate to the same CDR3. The V and J genes are TRBV5-1 and TRBJ1-1; D is uncertain. The length of the CDR3 is 14 residues. Germline CDR1 is SGHRS and CDR2 is YFSETQ. The V end lost 4 bases, the J end lost 1 base, and 11 bases lay between the germline ends. In DNA, the CDR3 is TGCGCCAGCAGCCTAGGCCCAGAGAACACTGAAGCTTTCTTT. Protein: CASSLGPENTEAFF.

This chain joins TRBV6-5 and TRBJ1-2; 7 bases are a match to TRBD1. This CDR3 has 15 residues. The trim removed 2 bases at V and 7 bases at J, leaving 10 bases unmatched. The V gene's germline CDR1 is MNHEY and CDR2 SVGAGI. CDR3 protein: CASSYQTGRIGGYTF. In DNA, the CDR3 is TGTGCCAGCAGTTACCAGACAGGGAGAATCGGTGGCTACACCTTC.

The chain couples TRBV2 to TRBJ2-2, with a weak D call TRBD2 (6 bases). The V gene lost 6 bases and the J gene lost 2 bases, with 16 bases spanning the gap. This CDR3 is built from 16 residues. Germline V gene data show CDR1 as SNHLY and CDR2 as FYNNEI. CDR3: CASRPSGGVNTGELFF. Here the CDR3 DNA reads TGTGCCAGCAGGCCCTCGGGCGGGGTAAACACCGGGGAGCTGTTTTTT.

The gene calls are TRBV19 and TRBJ1-5; 7 nucleotides agree with TRBD1. V gave up 5 bases and J gave up 1 base; unmatched junction bases: 5. This CDR3 has 15 amino acids. CDR1 and CDR2 from the germline V gene are LNHDA and SQIVND (reference sequence). DNA for the CDR3: TGTGCCAGTAGTCCCGGGACAGTGAGCAATCAGCCCCAGCATTTT. Its protein product is CASSPGTVSNQPQHF.

The J gene is TRBJ2-5, the V gene TRBV27; D may be TRBD1 or TRBD2 (6 bases each). There are 14 residues in the CDR3. Looked up from germline, CDR1 is MNHEY and CDR2 is SMNVEV (reference sequence). The V end lost 5 bases, the J end lost 11 bases, and 21 bases lay between the germline ends. As DNA, the CDR3 is TGTGCCAGCAGTCCACCGGGGGCAGCTTGGGAGCAGTACTTC. It translates to CASSPPGAAWEQYF.

This chain links TRBV7-2 with TRBJ2-5, with 11 nucleotides matching TRBD2. The junction had 4 bases not matched to a gene; V was cut back by 2 bases and J by 5 bases. The length of the CDR3 is 15 residues. Germline V CDR1 and CDR2: SGHTA, FQGNSA. The CDR3 bases are TGTGCCAGCAGCTTACAGGTAGCGGGAGGGGAGACCCAGTACTTC. Protein sequence: CASSLQVAGGETQYF.

The chain combines TRBV7-2 with TRBJ2-3; D ambiguous. V lost 5 bases, J lost 5 bases, and 8 bases lay in between. Looked up from germline, CDR1 is SGHTA and CDR2 is FQGNSA. The CDR3 extends over 12 amino acids. CDR3 protein: CASSPMRDTQYF. In DNA form, the CDR3 reads TGTGCCAGCAGCCCCATGAGAGATACGCAGTATTTT.